This TCR beta chain originates from a study of blood T cell repertoires in COVID-19. On the study more broadly: Material from acute and convalescent COVID-19 was sourced from the United States, Italy and Spain.

As originally analysed: Amplified reference gene primers provided the basis for estimating nucleated cell counts. The table came from immunoSEQ multiplex PCR; TCRdb's copy has only in-frame clones and leaves some out. From that table come the V and J calls and clone size; the DNA was used to work out D and trimming. This table holds 170,000 or so clones, about 88% found once. Participant ages covered about 18 to 100 years across around 25 US areas. The sequenced material came from PBMCs or T cells enriched from blood (not recorded which). This TCR derives from a woman in her fifties or sixties who had recovered from COVID-19.

CDR3 sequence: CASSLRPNWNEQFF. In DNA, the CDR3 is TGTGCCAGCAGTTTACGTCCTAACTGGAATGAGCAGTTCTTC. This chain uses TRBV28 with TRBJ2-1; no clear D. Deletions cut 2 bases from V and 7 bases from J, with 12 bases between. The CDR3 sequence is 14 residues long. The germline V gene encodes CDR1 MDHEN and CDR2 SYDVKM.